This record looks at one T cell receptor (beta chain) sequence and its context. Its antigen is still unknown. One entry per CDR3 protein results from TCRdb running MiXCR on the RACE reads. The table has over 85,000 distinct CDR3 sequences, less than 14% seen once. Regarding time point: pre-sensitization, week 0. The treatment is: therapeutic diphenylcyclopropenone sensitization with weekly scalp DPC. Someone pulled total RNA out of unfractionated whole blood. CDR3 length: 18 amino acids. V was pared by 2 bases and J by 1 base, with 9 bases of the junction left unmatched. Germline assignment: CDR1 WSHSY and CDR2 SAAADI. This sample was taken from a study of human T cells and chemical hapten exposure. Across the whole study: After 6 days, upper back 0.01% DPC patch tests were scored. Study outcomes and limitations: Expanded TCRs grouped into significantly more large CDR3 similarity clusters than controls produced.

V gene TRBV10-2 combines with J gene TRBJ2-5; 11 bases match TRBD2. Here the sequenced sample was whole blood, taken in connection with sensitization to the hapten diphenylcyclopropenone (DPC). This receptor was identified in a woman aged 55 to 70 with alopecia areata. Some clones in this sample may be carry-over from other donors' samples. CDR3 DNA: TGCGCCAGCAGTGAGGGACTCACTAGCGGGGGTATCCAAGAGACCCAGTACTTC. This gives the protein CASSEGLTSGGIQETQYF.